Each of the 10 T cell receptor beta chains below was sequenced from the same sample in a study of vaccination effects on CD4 cells after COVID-19. Their target antigens are unknown. Before sequencing took place, the ViraFEST assay used viral peptide pools to expand antigen-specific CD4+ T cells. Once cultured for 9 to 11 days, the cells underwent separation to obtain CD4+ T cells. Nucleocapsid antibody tests were negative, and the vaccine recipients had no prior SARS-CoV-2 infection. Assay: immunoSEQ multiplex PCR; the TCRdb copy retains only in-frame clones and omits some. Of tens of thousands of clones in the sample, approximately 70% are singletons; the top ten hold approximately 3.8%. The sequencing here drew on CD4+ T cells from PBMCs cultured with HCoV-OC43 spike peptides, taken before COVID-19 vaccination. This sample's subset: HCoV-OC43 spike overlapping peptide pool stimulation. The receptors come from a human donor who received a COVID-19 vaccine.

The chain is built from TRBV12-3 or TRBV12-4 and TRBJ1-5; D is perhaps TRBD1 (6 bases). This CDR3 has 13 residues. Trimming removed 4 bases at V and 9 bases at J, with 13 bases between. The CDR3 region is CASSSGAPGPQHF. The DNA of the CDR3 is TGTGCCAGCAGTTCAGGGGCACCGGGGCCCCAGCATTTT.

CDR3 in DNA: TGCGCCAGCAGCCGCCAGGGTGGGCAAGAGACCCAGTACTTC. Amino acids: CASSRQGGQETQYF. The chain combines TRBV5-1 with TRBJ2-5; weak D call: TRBD1 (5 bases). Germline CDR1 is SGHRS and CDR2 is YFSETQ. Trimming stripped 4 bases from V and 2 bases from J, with 12 bases between. The CDR3 is made up of 14 amino acids.

V usage is TRBV5-1 and J usage is TRBJ1-1, with D unclear. The CDR3 contains 15 residues. Germline CDR1 and CDR2: SGHRS and YFSETQ. Deletions cut 1 base from V and 0 bases from J, with 10 bases between. CDR3 sequence (DNA): TGCGCCAGCAGCTTGTTATCGGAACTGAACACTGAAGCTTTCTTT. Its protein product is CASSLLSELNTEAFF.

V gene TRBV7-2 combines with J gene TRBJ2-3; 10 nucleotides line up with TRBD2. The ends lost 3 bases at V and 6 bases at J; junction bases unmatched: 6. The CDR3 has 15 residues. Germline CDR1 reads SGHTA; CDR2 reads FQGNSA. DNA for the CDR3: TGTGCCAGCAGCTTTAGCGGGGGGTCCATGGATACGCAGTATTTT. Translated, it gives CASSFSGGSMDTQYF.

The chain uses TRBV28 and TRBJ2-2; D assignment may be TRBD1 or TRBD2 (6 bases each). CDR3 size: 14 residues. Germline CDR1 and CDR2: MDHEN and SYDVKM. V lost 4 bases, J lost 8 bases, and 14 bases lay in between. The CDR3 reads CASSSIGGRGELFF. As DNA, the CDR3 is TGTGCCAGCAGTTCGATCGGGGGCAGGGGGGAGCTGTTTTTT. The whole variable domain, filled in from reference TRBV28 and TRBJ2-2, reads DVKVTQSSRYLVKRTGEKVFLECVQDMDHENMFWYRQDPGLGLRLIYFSYDVKMKEKGDIPEGYSVSREKKERFSLILESASTNQTSMYLCASSSIGGRGELFFGEGSRLTVL.

The genes are TRBV19 and TRBJ1-1; TRBD1 might be the D (5 bases). The CDR3 totals 13 residues. Trimming took 7 bases from V and 4 from J, leaving 13 bases between them. Germline CDR1 and CDR2: LNHDA and SQIVND (reference sequence). The CDR3 protein is CASTQGWGTEAFF. In DNA form, the CDR3 reads TGTGCCAGTACCCAGGGTTGGGGCACTGAAGCTTTCTTT.

This clone is medium-sized in the sample. The V and J genes are TRBV7-2 and TRBJ2-1; 10 positions agree with TRBD1. Germline assignment: CDR1 SGHTA and CDR2 FQGNSA. This CDR3 contains 15 residues. Trimming took 5 bases from V and 9 from J; bases not matched to a gene: 10. The CDR3 reads CASSPRQGARGEQFF. In nucleotides, the CDR3 is TGTGCCAGCAGCCCCCGACAGGGGGCGCGGGGTGAGCAGTTCTTC.

Regarding this clone: Other DNA sequences of this sample code for an identical CDR3. The chain recombines TRBV18 with TRBJ2-2, with 10 bases identical to TRBD1. The CDR3 spans 14 residues. The germline V gene has CDR1 KGHSH and CDR2 LQKENI. The V segment lost 3 bases and the J segment 6 bases; nucleotides outside the gene matches: 1. CDR3: CASSPGQGSGELFF. The CDR3 DNA follows: TGTGCCAGCTCACCGGGACAGGGGTCCGGGGAGCTGTTTTTT.

This clone was seen a few times. The chain is built from TRBV5-1 and TRBJ2-1; maybe TRBD2 (6 bases). This CDR3 is built from 16 residues. The germline V and J ends were trimmed by 0 bases and 4 bases, with 14 bases remaining between them. From germline, CDR1 is SGHRS and CDR2 YFSETQ. The CDR3 nucleotides are TGCGCCAGCAGCTTGGTACCCGGGGGTCGGTACAATGAGCAGTTCTTC. This translates into CASSLVPGGRYNEQFF.

CDR3 loop: CASSFPENTEAFF. As DNA, the CDR3 is TGTGCCAGCAGCTTCCCAGAGAACACTGAAGCTTTCTTT. V is TRBV5-6 and J is TRBJ1-1; D is unresolved. This CDR3 has 13 amino acids. The germline V gene has CDR1 SGHDT and CDR2 YYEEEE. The germline V and J ends were trimmed by 2 bases and 1 base, with 6 bases remaining between them.